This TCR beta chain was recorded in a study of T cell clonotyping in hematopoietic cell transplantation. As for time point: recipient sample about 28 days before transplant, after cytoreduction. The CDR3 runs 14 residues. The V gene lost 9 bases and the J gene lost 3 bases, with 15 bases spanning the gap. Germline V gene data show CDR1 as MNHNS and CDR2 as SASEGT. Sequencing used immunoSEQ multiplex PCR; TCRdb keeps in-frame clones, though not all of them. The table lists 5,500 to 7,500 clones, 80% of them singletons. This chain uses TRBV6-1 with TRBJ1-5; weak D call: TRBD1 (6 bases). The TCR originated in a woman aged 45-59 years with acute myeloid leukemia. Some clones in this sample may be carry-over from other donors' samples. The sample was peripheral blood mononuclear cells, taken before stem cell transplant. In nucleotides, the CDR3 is TGTGCCAGTAAGGACGGGGGGCCCAATCAGCCCCAGCATTTT. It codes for CASKDGGPNQPQHF.